The next 6 T cell receptor beta chains were all read from a single sample in a study of regulatory and conventional T cells in RAG deficiency. Method: immunoSEQ multiplex PCR; TCRdb's copy keeps in-frame clones and lacks some. The sample has around 29,000 clones; around nine tenths are singletons. The sorted regulatory T cells were CD4+, CD25-high and CD127-low, with genomic DNA sequenced. These data also formed part of another study, on regulatory T cells. That publication notes: The primer mix had 52 TRBV and 13 TRBJ primers.

The sample comprised Tregs sorted from blood. These receptors all stem from a human donor in good health.

In its sample, this clone was seen once. This chain connects TRBV21-1 to TRBJ2-7; no check of the table's D call, TRBD1, against the DNA was made. TRBV21-1 is a pseudogene. The length of the CDR3 is 15 residues. CDR3 residues: CASSKETGRPYEQYF. DNA for the CDR3: TGTGCCAGCAGCAAAGAGACAGGGAGGCCCTACGAGCAGTACTTC.

Written as DNA, the CDR3 is TGTGCCAGTAGTATAGATATCCGGGACACCGGTCGTTGGTCCCAGCATTTT. Translation gives CASSIDIRDTGRWSQHF. V gene TRBV19 combines with J gene TRBJ1-5; the D gene is possibly TRBD1 (6 bases). CDR3 length: 17 amino acids. CDR1 is LNHDA and CDR2 is SQIVND in the germline V gene (reference sequence). V lost 0 bases to trimming and J lost 11 bases, with 23 bases between them.

The V gene is TRBV6-5, the J gene TRBJ1-2, with 7 bases identical to TRBD1. Germline lookup yields CDR1 MNHEY and CDR2 SVGAGI. J lost 3 bases, V lost 5 bases, and 3 bases had no gene match. This CDR3 contains 13 residues. The CDR3 sequence is CASSTDRDYGYTF. For the CDR3, the DNA is TGTGCCAGCAGTACTGACAGGGACTATGGCTACACCTTC.

The rearrangement joins TRBV15 to TRBJ2-1, with D possibly matching TRBD2 (7 bases). CDR1 and CDR2 from the germline V gene are LNHNV and YYDKDF (reference sequence). The CDR3 runs 17 residues. Between the trimmed V and J ends, which lost 0 bases and 4 bases, there was a span of 16 bases. In DNA, the CDR3 is TGTGCCACCAGCAGAGATTACGGCGGGGGCACTTACAATGAGCAGTTCTTC. It specifies CATSRDYGGGTYNEQFF.

The chain uses TRBV5-1 and TRBJ1-4, with D possibly matching TRBD1 (5 bases). V was clipped by 4 bases and J by 6 bases, with 19 bases between them. CDR1 and CDR2 (germline): SGHRS, YFSETQ. The length of the CDR3 is 16 residues. The CDR3 bases are TGCGCCAGCAGCCCGAAGAGGGCAGGGTGGGATGAAAAACTGTTTTTT. Amino acid sequence: CASSPKRAGWDEKLFF.

This chain connects TRBV6-6 to TRBJ1-5, with TRBD1 as a possible D gene (5 bases). The length of the CDR3 is 14 residues. Trimming took off 2 bases at V and 4 bases at J, with 9 bases between the two ends. Germline values: CDR1 MNHNY, CDR2 SVGAGI (reference sequence). CDR3 region: CASSYRGLNQPQHF. The CDR3 nucleotides read TGTGCCAGCAGTTACAGGGGTCTTAATCAGCCCCAGCATTTT.